Described below is a single TCR beta chain sequence and its context. The sample comes from a study of blood T cell repertoires in COVID-19. Study context: Both acute and convalescent COVID-19 samples were obtained from the United States, Italy and Spain. PBMCs, B-cell-depleted T cells, or T cells provided the cDNA or gDNA that made up the material.

Methods used by the authors: By means of reference gene primer amplification, nucleated cell counts were estimated. TCRdb keeps only in-frame clones here, not all; method: immunoSEQ multiplex PCR. That table is the source of V, J and clone size, and D and trimming were worked out from the DNA. The sample yields around 200,000 clones, over 70% seen once. This TCR came from a man in his fifties with active or convalescent COVID-19. The sample comprised peripheral blood.

CDR3 region: CASSSGQGPSTDTQYF. The CDR3 DNA follows: TGTGCCAGCAGCTCGGGACAGGGCCCTAGCACAGATACGCAGTATTTT. The J gene is TRBJ2-3, the V gene TRBV5-5; 9 nucleotides line up with TRBD1. CDR1 SGHKS and CDR2 YYEKEE come from the germline V gene (reference sequence). J was trimmed by 0 bases and V by 3 bases; bases with no gene match: 5. The CDR3 consists of 16 residues.